This TCR beta chain came from a study of CD8 T cells in Susac syndrome. Reverse transcription of roughly 0.5 to 1 ug RNA was performed with random hexamers. Each CDR3 protein gets one entry after TCRdb re-called the immunoSEQ multiplex PCR reads with MiXCR. The table records over 150,000 distinct CDR3 sequences, nearly 95% of them present only once. The CDR3 sequence is 15 residues long. The V gene end was trimmed by 3 bases and the J gene end by 10 bases; junction bases not matched to a gene: 14. The germline gives CDR1 GTSNPN, CDR2 SVGIG (reference sequence). The chain carries TRBV30 and TRBJ1-4; 7 bases align to TRBD1. This TCR derives from a human donor with multiple sclerosis. The sequenced sample consisted of CD4+ T cells from PBMCs. CDR3 loop: CAWSASLNRGLKLFF. CDR3 nucleotides: TGTGCCTGGAGCGCGAGCCTTAACAGGGGATTAAAACTGTTTTTT.